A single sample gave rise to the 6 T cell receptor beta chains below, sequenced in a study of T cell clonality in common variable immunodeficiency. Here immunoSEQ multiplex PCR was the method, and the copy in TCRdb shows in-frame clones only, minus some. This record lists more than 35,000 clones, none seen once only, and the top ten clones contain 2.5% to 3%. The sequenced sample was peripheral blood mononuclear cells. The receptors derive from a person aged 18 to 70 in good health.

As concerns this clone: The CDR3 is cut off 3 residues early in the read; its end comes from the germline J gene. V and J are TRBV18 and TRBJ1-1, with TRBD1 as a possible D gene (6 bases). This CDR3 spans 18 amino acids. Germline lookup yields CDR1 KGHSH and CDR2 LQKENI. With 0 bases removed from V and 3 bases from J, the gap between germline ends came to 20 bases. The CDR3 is CASSPPSRGLRGYTEAFF. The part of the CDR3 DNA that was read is TGTGCCAGCTCACCACCTTCCAGGGGACTACGGGGGTACACTGAA.

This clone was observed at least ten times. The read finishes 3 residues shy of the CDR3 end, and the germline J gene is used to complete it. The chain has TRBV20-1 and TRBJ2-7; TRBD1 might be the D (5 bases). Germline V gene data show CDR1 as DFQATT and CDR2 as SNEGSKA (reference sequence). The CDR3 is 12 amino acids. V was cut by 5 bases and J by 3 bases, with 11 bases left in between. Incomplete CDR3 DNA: TGCAGTGCTGGCAGGGATATCTACGAG. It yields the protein CSAGRDIYE. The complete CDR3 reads CSAGRDIYEQYF.

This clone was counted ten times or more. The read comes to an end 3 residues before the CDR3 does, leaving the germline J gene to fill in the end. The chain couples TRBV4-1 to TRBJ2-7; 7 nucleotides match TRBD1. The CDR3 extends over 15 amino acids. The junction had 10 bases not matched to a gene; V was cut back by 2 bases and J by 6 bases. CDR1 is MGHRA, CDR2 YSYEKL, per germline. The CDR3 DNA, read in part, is TGCGCCAGCAGCCAAAAACGGGACAGTTCTTCCGAG. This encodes CASSQKRDSSSE. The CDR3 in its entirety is CASSQKRDSSSEQYF.

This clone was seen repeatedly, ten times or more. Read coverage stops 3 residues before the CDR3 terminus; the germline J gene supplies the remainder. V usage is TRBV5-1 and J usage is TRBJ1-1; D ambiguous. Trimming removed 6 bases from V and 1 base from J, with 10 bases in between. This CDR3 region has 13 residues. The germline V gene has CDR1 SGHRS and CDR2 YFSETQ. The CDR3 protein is CASKNSGNTEAFF. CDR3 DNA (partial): TGCGCCAGCAAGAACAGCGGGAACACTGAA.

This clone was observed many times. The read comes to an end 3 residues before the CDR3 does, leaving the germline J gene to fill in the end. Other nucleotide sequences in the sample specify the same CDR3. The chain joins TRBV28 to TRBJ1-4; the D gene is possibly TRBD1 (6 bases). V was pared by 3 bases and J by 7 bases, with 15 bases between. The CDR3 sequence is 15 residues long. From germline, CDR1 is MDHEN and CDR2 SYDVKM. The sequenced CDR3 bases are TGTGCCAGCAGTTTGGAACAGGGCGCGGGTGAAAAA. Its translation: CASSLEQGAGEK. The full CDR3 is CASSLEQGAGEKLFF.

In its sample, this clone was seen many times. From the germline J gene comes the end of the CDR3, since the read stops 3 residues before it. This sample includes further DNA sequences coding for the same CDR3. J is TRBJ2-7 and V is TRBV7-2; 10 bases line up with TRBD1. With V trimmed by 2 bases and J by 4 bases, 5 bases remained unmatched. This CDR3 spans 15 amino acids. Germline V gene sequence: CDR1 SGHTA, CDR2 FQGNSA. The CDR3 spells CASSLQRDRGYEQYF. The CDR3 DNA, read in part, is TGTGCCAGCAGCTTACAACGGGACAGGGGATACGAG.